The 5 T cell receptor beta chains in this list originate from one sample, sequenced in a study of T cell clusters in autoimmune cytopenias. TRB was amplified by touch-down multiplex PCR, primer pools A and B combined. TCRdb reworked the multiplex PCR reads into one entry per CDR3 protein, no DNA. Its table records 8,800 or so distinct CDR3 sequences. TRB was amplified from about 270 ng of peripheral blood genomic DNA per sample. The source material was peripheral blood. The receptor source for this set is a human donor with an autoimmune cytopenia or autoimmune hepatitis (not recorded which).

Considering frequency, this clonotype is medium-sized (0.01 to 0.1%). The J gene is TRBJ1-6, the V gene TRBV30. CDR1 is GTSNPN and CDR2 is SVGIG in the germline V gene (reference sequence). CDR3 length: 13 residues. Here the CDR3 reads CAWNGIDNSPLHF. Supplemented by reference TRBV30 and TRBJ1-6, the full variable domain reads SQTIHQWPATLVQPVGSPLSLECTVEGTSNPNLYWYRQAAGRGLQLLFYSVGIGQISSEVPQNLSASRPQDRQFILSSKKLLLSDSGFYLCAWNGIDNSPLHFGNGTRLTVT.

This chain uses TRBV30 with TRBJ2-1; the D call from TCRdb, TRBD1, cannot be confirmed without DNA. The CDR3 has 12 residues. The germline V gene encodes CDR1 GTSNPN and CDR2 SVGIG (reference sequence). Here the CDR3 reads CAQGREVNEQFF.

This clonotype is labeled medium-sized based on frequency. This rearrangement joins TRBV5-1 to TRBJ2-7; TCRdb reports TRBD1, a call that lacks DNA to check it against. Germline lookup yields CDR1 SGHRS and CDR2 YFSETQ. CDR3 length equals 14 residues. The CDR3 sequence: CASSRQGAANEQYF.

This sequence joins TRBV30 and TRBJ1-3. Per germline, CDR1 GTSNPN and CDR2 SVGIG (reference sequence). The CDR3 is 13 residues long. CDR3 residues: CAWSSLTGNTIYF.

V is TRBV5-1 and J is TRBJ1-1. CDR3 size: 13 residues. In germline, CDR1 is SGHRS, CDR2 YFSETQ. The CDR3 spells CASSFRGNTEAFF. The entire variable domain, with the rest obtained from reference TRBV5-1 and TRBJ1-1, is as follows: KAGVTQTPRYLIKTRGQQVTLSCSPISGHRSVSWYQQTPGQGLQFLFEYFSETQRNKGNFPGRFSGRQFSNSRSEMNVSTLELGDSALYLCASSFRGNTEAFFGQGTRLTVV.